Listed here are 9 T cell receptor beta chains from one sample, sequenced in a study of T cell responses to AZD1222 COVID-19 vaccine. Sequencing used immunoSEQ multiplex PCR; TCRdb keeps in-frame clones, though not all of them. The sample has about 60,000 clones, approximately 86% seen once; the top ten hold roughly 7.2%. The sequencing used peripheral blood, collected 28 days after the second AZD1222 dose. These receptors all come from an adult who received the AZD1222 COVID-19 vaccine.

Only one count was recorded for this clone. The rearrangement uses TRBV24-1 and TRBJ2-2, with TRBD1 identical over 7 bases. The CDR3 is 16 amino acids. Germline CDR1 KGHDR, CDR2 SFDVKD. The junction had 8 bases not matched to a gene; V was cut back by 6 bases and J by 2 bases. The CDR3: CATSPGQSSNTGELFF. The CDR3, as DNA: TGTGCCACCAGTCCGGGACAGTCATCCAACACCGGGGAGCTGTTTTTT.

This chain connects TRBV6-1 to TRBJ2-7, with D possibly TRBD1 on 5 matching bases. The germline V and J ends were trimmed by 2 bases and 2 bases, with 10 bases remaining between them. The CDR3 is 14 residues long. Germline V CDR1 and CDR2: MNHNS, SASEGT. The CDR3 DNA follows: TGTGCCAGCAGTGAAAACGCAGGGCCCTACGAGCAGTACTTC. Translation: CASSENAGPYEQYF.

The chain recombines TRBV3-1 (or the pseudogene TRBV3-2) with TRBJ2-7; D unclear. The V gene lost 0 bases and the J gene lost 2 bases, with 5 bases spanning the gap. This CDR3 contains 13 residues. Per the germline V gene, CDR1 is LGHDT and CDR2 is YNNKEL (reference sequence). CDR3 bases: TGTGCCAGCAGCCAAGATCCTACCTACGAGCAGTACTTC. Amino acids: CASSQDPTYEQYF.

J is TRBJ2-2 and V is TRBV11-2; D call uncertain. CDR1 and CDR2 from the germline V gene are SGHAT and FQNNGV. The V end lost 5 bases, the J end lost 5 bases, and 6 bases lay between the germline ends. CDR3 size: 12 residues. In DNA form, the CDR3 reads TGTGCCAGCAGCGGGGTAACCGGGGAGCTGTTTTTT. Its protein product is CASSGVTGELFF.

This chain uses TRBV11-2 with TRBJ2-3; no firm D call. The CDR3 length is 15 residues. Looked up from germline, CDR1 is SGHAT and CDR2 is FQNNGV. V was cut by 8 bases and J by 0 bases, with 15 bases left in between. CDR3 residues: CASGRNSLSTDTQYF. CDR3 sequence (DNA): TGTGCCAGCGGCAGAAACAGCCTTAGCACAGATACGCAGTATTTT.

The genes are TRBV28 and TRBJ2-7; D ambiguous. The CDR3 consists of 11 residues. With 4 bases removed from V and 8 bases from J, the gap between germline ends came to 9 bases. From germline, CDR1 is MDHEN and CDR2 SYDVKM. The CDR3 reads CASSSGYKQYF. The CDR3, as DNA: TGTGCCAGCAGTTCCGGGTACAAGCAGTACTTC. Supplemented by reference TRBV28 and TRBJ2-7, the full variable domain reads DVKVTQSSRYLVKRTGEKVFLECVQDMDHENMFWYRQDPGLGLRLIYFSYDVKMKEKGDIPEGYSVSREKKERFSLILESASTNQTSMYLCASSSGYKQYFGPGTRLTVT.

V gene TRBV6-5 combines with J gene TRBJ1-4; TRBD1 is a possible D gene (5 bases). Trimming removed 5 bases at V and 2 bases at J, with 9 bases between. CDR3 length: 14 residues. The V gene's germline CDR1 is MNHEY and CDR2 SVGAGI. CDR3 loop: CASSRQFTNEKLFF. The CDR3 DNA reads as TGTGCCAGCAGTCGACAGTTTACTAATGAAAAACTGTTTTTT.

The rearrangement joins TRBV27 to TRBJ1-1, with 8 bases matching TRBD1. After removal of 8 bases from V and 5 bases from J, the junction contained 10 bases not matched to a gene. This CDR3 has 14 residues. Looked up from germline, CDR1 is MNHEY and CDR2 is SMNVEV (reference sequence). The CDR3 protein is CASGLTGVKTEAFF. The CDR3 DNA sequence: TGTGCCAGCGGCCTGACAGGGGTTAAGACTGAAGCTTTCTTT.

This chain links TRBV5-1 with TRBJ1-2, with D unresolved. The CDR3 is 14 residues long. Trimming took 2 bases from V and 4 from J, leaving 12 bases between them. Germline loops: CDR1 SGHRS, CDR2 YFSETQ. CDR3 residues: CASSLTYIIYGYTF. The DNA of the CDR3 is TGCGCCAGCAGCTTAACCTACATCATCTATGGCTACACCTTC. The complete variable domain, with remaining parts taken from reference TRBV5-1 and TRBJ1-2, reads KAGVTQTPRYLIKTRGQQVTLSCSPISGHRSVSWYQQTPGQGLQFLFEYFSETQRNKGNFPGRFSGRQFSNSRSEMNVSTLELGDSALYLCASSLTYIIYGYTFGSGTRLTVV.